These 22 T cell receptor beta chains originate from one sample sequenced in a study of identical twins' blood T cells. TCRdb re-called the 5' RACE reads with MiXCR, one entry per CDR3 protein. The profile shows 350,000 to 400,000 distinct CDR3 sequences, roughly 27% of them singletons. Sequenced input: PBMCs. These TCRs come from a woman aged 18-55 years in good health.

The V and J genes are TRBV5-1 and TRBJ2-1, with TRBD1 matching over 8 bases. The CDR3 extends over 14 amino acids. Per the germline V gene, CDR1 is SGHRS and CDR2 is YFSETQ. Trimming cost V 5 bases and J 4 bases; bases outside gene matches: 5. CDR3 sequence reads: CASRLGDRYNEQFF. The CDR3 region has the DNA TGCGCCAGCAGACTAGGGGACAGGTACAATGAGCAGTTCTTC.

The chain combines TRBV29-1 with TRBJ1-1; D perhaps matches TRBD1 (5 bases). The ends were cut back, 6 bases at V and 6 bases at J, with 17 bases in the middle. The CDR3 is 13 amino acids. Germline V gene data show CDR1 as SQVTM and CDR2 as ANQGSEA. For the CDR3, the DNA is TGCAGCGTCGTCACTTTGGGGGAATCTGAAGCTTTCTTT. Its translation: CSVVTLGESEAFF.

V is TRBV2 and J is TRBJ2-3, with TRBD2 matching over 12 bases. V lost 5 bases, J lost 14 bases, and 11 bases stayed unmatched. The germline gives CDR1 SNHLY, CDR2 FYNNEI. The CDR3 sequence is 14 residues long. This chain's CDR3 is CASSTSGRTTRWYF. DNA for the CDR3: TGTGCCAGCAGTACTAGCGGGAGGACGACAAGATGGTATTTT.

This chain links TRBV5-1 with TRBJ2-1, with TRBD1 matching 8 bases. Germline loops: CDR1 SGHRS, CDR2 YFSETQ. CDR3 length: 14 amino acids. The V and J ends lost 3 bases and 14 bases, in that order; junction bases with no gene match: 13. CDR3 region: CASSYDRGKDSEFF. CDR3 DNA sequence: TGCGCCAGCAGCTACGACAGGGGCAAGGATTCGGAGTTCTTC.

The chain carries TRBV2 and TRBJ1-2; D is unclear. Looked up from germline, CDR1 is SNHLY and CDR2 is FYNNEI. This CDR3 region has 15 residues. V lost 3 bases and J 2 bases, leaving 13 bases between the germline ends. The DNA of the CDR3 is TGTGCCAGCAGTGAGGGTCGGGGATCCAACTATGGCTACACCTTC. Translated: CASSEGRGSNYGYTF.

This clonotype was recorded at least ten times. V gene TRBV29-1 combines with J gene TRBJ1-5, with 7 bases identical to TRBD1. Germline V gives CDR1 SQVTM, CDR2 ANQGSEA. The CDR3 extends over 12 amino acids. The V segment lost 4 bases and the J segment 6 bases; nucleotides outside the gene matches: 3. In DNA form, the CDR3 reads TGCAGCGTTGGCCAGGGGGGTCAGCCCCAGCATTTT. Amino acid sequence: CSVGQGGQPQHF. Using reference TRBV29-1 and TRBJ1-5 for the parts outside the CDR3, the full variable domain is SAVISQKPSRDICQRGTSLTIQCQVDSQVTMMFWYRQQPGQSLTLIATANQGSEATYESGFVIDKFPISRPNLTFSTLTVSNMSPEDSSIYLCSVGQGGQPQHFGDGTRLSIL.

This clonotype was counted between two and nine times. The chain is built from TRBV15 and TRBJ2-1; no definite D call. The CDR3 loop spans 13 amino acids. Germline lookup yields CDR1 LNHNV and CDR2 YYDKDF (reference sequence). V was shortened by 0 bases and J by 4 bases, with 4 bases between the two germline ends. DNA for the CDR3: TGTGCCACCAGCAGAGACCAGTACAATGAGCAGTTCTTC. It specifies CATSRDQYNEQFF.

This clonotype was detected only a few times. The chain is built from TRBV6-1 and TRBJ2-2; D is perhaps TRBD2 (5 bases). Deletions cut 11 bases from V and 1 base from J, with 8 bases between. Germline V gene data show CDR1 as MNHNS and CDR2 as SASEGT. The CDR3 is 12 residues long. CDR3 in amino acids: CAVTRNTGELFF. CDR3 coding DNA: TGTGCCGTAACTAGGAACACCGGGGAGCTGTTTTTT.

This clonotype was detected only a few times. The chain combines TRBV10-2 with TRBJ1-5; unclear D gene. The V gene's germline CDR1 is WSHSY and CDR2 SAAADI. The CDR3 is 13 amino acids. With 5 bases removed from V and 6 bases from J, the gap between germline ends came to 11 bases. Here the CDR3 reads CASSLGPGQPQHF. CDR3 DNA: TGCGCCAGCAGTCTAGGGCCGGGTCAGCCCCAGCATTTT.

This clonotype was seen many times. The chain has TRBV29-1 and TRBJ1-1; unclear D gene. The CDR3 is 15 residues long. The germline V gene encodes CDR1 SQVTM and CDR2 ANQGSEA. Trimming cost V 0 bases and J 1 base, with 12 bases left between them. CDR3 amino acids: CSVEDGGSSNTEAFF. CDR3 DNA: TGCAGCGTTGAAGATGGTGGCAGTTCGAACACTGAAGCTTTCTTT.

This clonotype has at least ten counts. The chain combines TRBV6-4 with TRBJ1-1; D is perhaps TRBD1 (5 bases). The CDR3 covers 13 residues. V gave up 4 bases and J gave up 3 bases, with 9 bases separating them. Germline V gene data show CDR1 as MRHNA and CDR2 as SNTAGT. CDR3 nucleotide sequence: TGTGCCAGCAGTGTGGGACCTTACACTGAAGCTTTCTTT. Residues: CASSVGPYTEAFF.

On this clonotype itself: The junction departs from the called germline gene at one end, perhaps through a read error. The chain has TRBV12-3 or TRBV12-4 and TRBJ2-2, with 7 bases fitting TRBD1. This CDR3 comprises 17 residues. This chain's CDR3 is CASSFLVGTANTGEPFF. The CDR3 DNA is TGTGCCAGCAGTTTCCTAGTCGGGACAGCCAACACCGGGGAGCCGTTTTTT.

The CDR3, as DNA: TGCGCCAGCAGCCTCCAAACAAATACAGGTGAAGCTTTCTTT. This encodes CASSLQTNTGEAFF. The J gene is TRBJ1-1, the V gene TRBV5-1; a possible D gene is TRBD1 (5 bases). Germline loops: CDR1 SGHRS, CDR2 YFSETQ. The CDR3 runs 14 residues. Trimming removed 4 bases at V and 7 bases at J, with 17 bases between.

The rearrangement uses TRBV9 and TRBJ2-2; 12 nucleotides match TRBD2. Trimming took 0 bases from V and 5 from J; bases not matched to a gene: 2. CDR1 is SGDLS and CDR2 is YYNGEE in the germline V gene. The CDR3 length is 16 residues. In DNA form, the CDR3 reads TGTGCCAGCAGCGTAGGTCTAGCGGGGGGGACCGGGGAGCTGTTTTTT. Its translation is CASSVGLAGGTGELFF.

Many counts were recorded for this clonotype. The chain employs TRBV5-1 and TRBJ1-4, with D maybe TRBD1 (6 bases). Germline assignment: CDR1 SGHRS and CDR2 YFSETQ. V shed 4 bases and J shed 8 bases, with 12 bases lying between them. The CDR3 runs to 13 residues. The DNA for the CDR3 is TGCGCCAGCAGCCCGGGACACGGAGAAAAACTGTTTTTT. This translates into CASSPGHGEKLFF.

V usage is TRBV29-1 and J usage is TRBJ1-5; D possibly corresponds to TRBD1 (6 bases). CDR1 and CDR2 (germline): SQVTM, ANQGSEA. The V and J ends lost 6 bases and 6 bases respectively, with 15 bases between them. The CDR3 length is 13 residues. The CDR3 spells CSVGVDRPQPQHF. DNA for the CDR3: TGCAGCGTGGGGGTAGACAGGCCTCAGCCCCAGCATTTT.

The chain couples TRBV6-6 to TRBJ1-6, with TRBD1 as a possible D gene (5 bases). Trimming took off 8 bases at V and 9 bases at J, with 17 bases between the two ends. The CDR3 consists of 14 residues. Germline CDR1 reads MNHNY; CDR2 reads SVGAGI (reference sequence). The CDR3: CASSRGREVSPLHF. DNA of the CDR3: TGTGCCAGCTCTCGGGGCCGGGAGGTTTCACCCCTCCACTTT.

This chain joins TRBV3-1 and TRBJ2-3; TRBD2 matches 13 bases. Losses at the gene ends were 0 bases for V and 6 bases for J; bases not matched to a gene: 6. The CDR3 is 17 amino acids. Per germline, CDR1 LGHDT and CDR2 YNNKEL (reference sequence). The CDR3, as DNA: TGTGCCAGCAGCCAAGATCGGACTAGCGGGAGTTGGGATACGCAGTATTTT. Protein product: CASSQDRTSGSWDTQYF.

Note on this clonotype: One junction end disagrees with the germline gene, perhaps due to a read error. The chain combines TRBV6-5 with TRBJ2-3, with D possibly matching TRBD2 (6 bases). The CDR3 consists of 14 residues. The germline V gene encodes CDR1 MNHEY and CDR2 SVGAGI. The CDR3 DNA is TGTGCCAGTAGTTACTCCCAGCGGGTCGATACGCAGTATTTT. Protein product: CASSYSQRVDTQYF.

This clonotype was observed a few times. This sequence joins TRBV29-1 and TRBJ2-5; 12 bases map to TRBD1. CDR3 size: 14 residues. The J segment lost 5 bases and the V segment lost 4 bases, leaving 5 bases of the junction unmatched. From germline, CDR1 is SQVTM and CDR2 ANQGSEA. Here the CDR3 reads CSVGGDRGLETQYF. CDR3 nucleotide sequence: TGCAGCGTTGGAGGGGACAGGGGGCTGGAGACCCAGTACTTC. The variable domain in full, completed from reference TRBV29-1 and TRBJ2-5, reads SAVISQKPSRDICQRGTSLTIQCQVDSQVTMMFWYRQQPGQSLTLIATANQGSEATYESGFVIDKFPISRPNLTFSTLTVSNMSPEDSSIYLCSVGGDRGLETQYFGPGTRLLVL.

With regard to this clonotype: One end of the junction fails to match germline, which may point to a read error. The genes are TRBV18 and TRBJ1-4, with 8 bases that match TRBD1. This CDR3 is built from 13 residues. From germline, CDR1 is KGHSH and CDR2 LQKENI. The CDR3 here is CASSQTGDERLFF. CDR3 bases: TGTGCCAGCTCACAGACAGGGGACGAAAGACTGTTTTTT.

This clonotype showed up just a few times. The rearrangement uses TRBV19 and TRBJ1-5, with 9 bases fitting TRBD1. Germline CDR1 reads LNHDA; CDR2 reads SQIVND (reference sequence). V gave up 3 bases and J gave up 4 bases; unmatched junction bases: 4. The CDR3 consists of 15 residues. The CDR3 loop is CASSIRTGENQPQHF. CDR3 bases: TGTGCCAGTAGTATCCGGACAGGGGAAAATCAGCCCCAGCATTTT.